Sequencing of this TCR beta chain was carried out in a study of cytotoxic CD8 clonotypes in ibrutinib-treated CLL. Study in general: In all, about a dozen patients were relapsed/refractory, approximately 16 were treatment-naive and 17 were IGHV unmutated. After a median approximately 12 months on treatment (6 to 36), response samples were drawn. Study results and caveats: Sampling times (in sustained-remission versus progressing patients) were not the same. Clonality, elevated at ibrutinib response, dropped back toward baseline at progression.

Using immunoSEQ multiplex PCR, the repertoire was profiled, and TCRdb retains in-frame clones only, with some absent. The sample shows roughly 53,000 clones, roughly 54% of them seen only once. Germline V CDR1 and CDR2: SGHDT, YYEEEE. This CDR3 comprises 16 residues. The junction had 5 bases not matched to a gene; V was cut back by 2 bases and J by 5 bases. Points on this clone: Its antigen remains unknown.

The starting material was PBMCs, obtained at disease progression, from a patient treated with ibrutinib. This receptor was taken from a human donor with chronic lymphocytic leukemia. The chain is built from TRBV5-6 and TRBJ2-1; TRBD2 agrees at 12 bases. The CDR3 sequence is CASSLLAGGLDNEQFF. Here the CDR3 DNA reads TGTGCCAGCAGCTTACTAGCGGGAGGCCTAGACAATGAGCAGTTCTTC.